These 23 T cell receptor beta chains were sequenced from one sample in a study of control samples from healthy donors and cancer patients. Profiling relied on immunoSEQ multiplex PCR, and the TCRdb table lists in-frame clones only, not all of them. The table has some 73,000 clones, 94% seen once. Material: blood. The receptors were sampled from a woman aged 40-49 years in good health.

The chain joins TRBV15 to TRBJ1-5; the D is unclear. Germline CDR1 and CDR2: LNHNV and YYDKDF (reference sequence). The CDR3 covers 13 residues. V gave up 11 bases and J gave up 6 bases, with 17 bases separating them. The CDR3 region has the DNA TGTGCCCGCGGGATTCAGCCTATTCAGCCCCAGCATTTT. It is translated as CARGIQPIQPQHF.

J is TRBJ2-5 and V is TRBV5-6; 8 bases agree with TRBD2. V lost 2 bases and J lost 5; bases outside the gene matches: 11. CDR1 and CDR2 from the germline V gene are SGHDT and YYEEEE. CDR3 size: 16 residues. The CDR3 is CASSLTTRGGRETQYF. CDR3 nucleotides: TGTGCCAGCAGCTTAACAACCCGCGGGGGGAGGGAGACCCAGTACTTC.

The genes are TRBV9 and TRBJ1-1; possibly TRBD1 for D (5 bases). This CDR3 spans 14 amino acids. V gave up 0 bases and J gave up 6 bases, with 12 bases separating them. Looked up from germline, CDR1 is SGDLS and CDR2 is YYNGEE. Written as DNA, the CDR3 is TGTGCCAGCAGCGTAGGAGGGGATGGGCCTGAAGCTTTCTTT. Its translation is CASSVGGDGPEAFF.

The CDR3 DNA sequence: TGTGCCAGCAGCCAAGATTGGCAGAACTATGGCTACACCTTC. Protein product: CASSQDWQNYGYTF. This chain links TRBV3-1 (or the pseudogene TRBV3-2) with TRBJ1-2; D is unclear. Germline lookup yields CDR1 LGHDT and CDR2 YNNKEL (reference sequence). With 0 bases removed from V and 2 bases from J, the gap between germline ends came to 7 bases. The CDR3 covers 14 residues.

Here the CDR3 reads CASSFVPDTEAFF. The CDR3 DNA sequence: TGTGCCAGCAGCTTTGTCCCCGACACTGAAGCTTTCTTT. The chain has TRBV11-2 and TRBJ1-1; D gene uncertain. The germline gives CDR1 SGHAT, CDR2 FQNNGV. CDR3 length: 13 amino acids. Trimming cost V 3 bases and J 3 bases, with 8 bases left between them. The full variable domain, rest sourced from reference TRBV11-2 and TRBJ1-1, is EAGVAQSPRYKIIEKRQSVAFWCNPISGHATLYWYQQILGQGPKLLIQFQNNGVVDDSQLPKDRFSAERLKGVDSTLKIQPAKLEDSAVYLCASSFVPDTEAFFGQGTRLTVV.

The V and J genes are TRBV19 and TRBJ1-2, with a weak D call TRBD1 (6 bases). The CDR3 contains 12 residues. Looked up from germline, CDR1 is LNHDA and CDR2 is SQIVND (reference sequence). V was trimmed by 4 bases and J by 3 bases, leaving 6 bases between them. CDR3 in DNA: TGTGCCAGTAGTAACAGGGACTATGGCTACACCTTC. Translation: CASSNRDYGYTF.

The V gene is TRBV29-1, the J gene TRBJ1-5; 7 nucleotides align to TRBD1. Germline V gene data show CDR1 as SQVTM and CDR2 as ANQGSEA. V was clipped by 4 bases and J by 2 bases; unmatched bases: 2. CDR3 length: 13 amino acids. CDR3 sequence (DNA): TGCAGCGTTGCAACAGGGGGCAATCAGCCCCAGCATTTT. Amino acids: CSVATGGNQPQHF.

The V and J genes are TRBV5-1 and TRBJ2-1; D ambiguous. Per the germline V gene, CDR1 is SGHRS and CDR2 is YFSETQ. This CDR3 region has 14 residues. The germline V and J ends were trimmed by 4 bases and 0 bases, with 8 bases remaining between them. The CDR3 protein is CASSRSPSYNEQFF. The CDR3 DNA sequence: TGCGCCAGCAGCCGGAGTCCCTCCTACAATGAGCAGTTCTTC.

There are a few counts of this clone. This chain joins TRBV6-5 and TRBJ2-7; tentatively, D is TRBD1 (6 bases). Germline CDR1 is MNHEY and CDR2 is SVGAGI. There are 14 residues in the CDR3. Trimming took off 2 bases at V and 5 bases at J, with 13 bases between the two ends. Here the CDR3 DNA reads TGTGCCAGCAGTTACGGGCAGGGGTTCGACGAGCAGTACTTC. Translation: CASSYGQGFDEQYF.

The V call is TRBV27, the J call TRBJ1-1; D remains unclear. Per germline, CDR1 MNHEY and CDR2 SMNVEV (reference sequence). V was cut by 3 bases and J by 3 bases, with 17 bases left in between. This CDR3 has 16 residues. The CDR3 spells CASSFLGLSADTEAFF. The CDR3 region has the DNA TGTGCCAGCAGTTTCCTGGGCCTCTCTGCGGACACTGAAGCTTTCTTT.

The chain has TRBV2 and TRBJ1-3, with 8 bases lining up with TRBD1. This CDR3 is 15 amino acids long. Per the germline V gene, CDR1 is SNHLY and CDR2 is FYNNEI. V lost 3 bases to trimming and J lost 4 bases; unmatched junction nucleotides: 5. As DNA, the CDR3 is TGTGCCAGCAGTGACCCGAGGGACAGGGGAAACACCATATATTTT. Protein sequence: CASSDPRDRGNTIYF.

The chain couples TRBV7-2 to TRBJ2-7, with D perhaps TRBD1 (5 bases). CDR3 length: 12 residues. Germline assignment: CDR1 SGHTA and CDR2 FQGNSA. The germline V and J ends were trimmed by 1 base and 8 bases, with 9 bases remaining between them. CDR3 nucleotide sequence: TGTGCCAGCAGCTTAGAGGGGCGTAAGCAGTACTTC. It yields the protein CASSLEGRKQYF.

V gene TRBV9 combines with J gene TRBJ1-1; D is possibly TRBD1 (5 bases). Trimming removed 5 bases at V and 5 bases at J, with 16 bases between. CDR1 SGDLS and CDR2 YYNGEE come from the germline V gene. This CDR3 is built from 14 residues. The CDR3 coding sequence is TGTGCCAGCAGGGGACCGGGAATGGAAACTGAAGCTTTCTTT. Translated: CASRGPGMETEAFF.

J is TRBJ2-5 and V is TRBV19; D may be TRBD1 (5 bases). Per the germline V gene, CDR1 is LNHDA and CDR2 is SQIVND (reference sequence). The V and J ends lost 1 base and 5 bases respectively, with 14 bases between them. CDR3 length: 15 amino acids. This CDR3 is CASSIVRAPGETQYF. For the CDR3, the DNA is TGTGCCAGTAGTATAGTCAGGGCCCCCGGGGAGACCCAGTACTTC.

CDR3 sequence (DNA): TGTGCCAGCAGCTTAGCCGGACAGGAAAACACTGAAGCTTTCTTT. This encodes CASSLAGQENTEAFF. V usage is TRBV7-9 and J usage is TRBJ1-1, with 7 bases aligning to TRBD1. Per the germline V gene, CDR1 is SEHNR and CDR2 is FQNEAQ (reference sequence). The junction had 3 bases not matched to a gene; V was cut back by 0 bases and J by 2 bases. The CDR3 totals 15 residues.

The V call is TRBV5-4, the J call TRBJ1-1, with D possibly being TRBD1 (5 bases). From germline, CDR1 is SGHNT and CDR2 YYREEE (reference sequence). The CDR3 extends over 14 amino acids. Trimming removed 3 bases at V and 1 base at J, with 10 bases between. CDR3 loop: CASSSRGENTEAFF. The CDR3 DNA is TGTGCCAGCAGCTCCCGGGGGGAGAACACTGAAGCTTTCTTT.

V gene TRBV7-3 combines with J gene TRBJ2-3, with D perhaps TRBD1 or TRBD2 (5 bases each). Germline CDR1 reads SGHTA; CDR2 reads FQGTGA. Trimming pared 6 bases from V and 0 bases from J, leaving 10 bases between. CDR3 length equals 14 residues. The DNA of the CDR3 is TGTGCCAGCAGTTGGGGGTCAAGCACAGATACGCAGTATTTT. Translation gives CASSWGSSTDTQYF.

The chain employs TRBV6-5 and TRBJ1-2; D gene unclear. CDR1 and CDR2 (germline): MNHEY, SVGAGI. V lost 4 bases and J lost 0, with 6 bases in between. CDR3 length: 13 residues. For the CDR3, the DNA is TGTGCCAGCAGTTGGGCCTCTAACTATGGCTACACCTTC. Its translation is CASSWASNYGYTF.

The chain carries TRBV18 and TRBJ1-6, with D maybe TRBD1 (6 bases). The germline V and J ends were trimmed by 3 bases and 9 bases, with 12 bases remaining between them. This CDR3 contains 14 residues. From germline, CDR1 is KGHSH and CDR2 LQKENI. CDR3 sequence: CASSPDTGSSPLHF. CDR3 nucleotide sequence: TGTGCCAGCTCACCGGACACAGGGAGTTCACCCCTCCACTTT.

A single count supports this clone. V gene TRBV5-8 combines with J gene TRBJ1-2; D perhaps matches TRBD1 (5 bases). This CDR3 is 15 amino acids long. V gave up 1 base and J gave up 4 bases, with 14 bases separating them. The V gene's germline CDR1 is SGHTS and CDR2 YDEGEE. CDR3 amino acids: CASSLSAGWSYGYTF. Here the CDR3 DNA reads TGTGCCAGCAGCTTGAGTGCAGGGTGGAGCTATGGCTACACCTTC.

The V and J genes are TRBV2 and TRBJ2-1; TRBD2 aligns across 10 bases. CDR3 size: 15 residues. Germline V gene sequence: CDR1 SNHLY, CDR2 FYNNEI. The junction had 6 bases not matched to a gene; V was cut back by 6 bases and J by 4 bases. The CDR3 nucleotides are TGTGCCAGCAGCGCTTCTAGCGGGGGTTACAATGAGCAGTTCTTC. Translation gives CASSASSGGYNEQFF.

The V call is TRBV2, the J call TRBJ2-1; D is undetermined. Trimming removed 2 bases at V and 0 bases at J, with 5 bases between. In germline, CDR1 is SNHLY, CDR2 FYNNEI. There are 14 residues in the CDR3. CDR3 nucleotides: TGTGCCAGCAGTGAATGGTCCTCCTACAATGAGCAGTTCTTC. This translates into CASSEWSSYNEQFF.

The genes are TRBV5-1 and TRBJ2-3; 10 positions match TRBD2. The CDR3 extends over 15 amino acids. With 0 bases clipped from V and 5 bases from J, the junction kept 3 bases outside the gene matches. Germline CDR1 reads SGHRS; CDR2 reads YFSETQ. DNA of the CDR3: TGCGCCAGCAGCTTGGGACTAGCGGGCGGAGATACGCAGTATTTT. Its protein is CASSLGLAGGDTQYF.